These 27 T cell receptor beta chains originate from one sample sequenced in a study of blood T cell repertoires in COVID-19. This table comes from immunoSEQ multiplex PCR, and its TCRdb copy is limited to in-frame clones, with some not included. The sample comprises 55,000 to 80,000 clones, around 86% of which are singletons, and 10% to 15% rests with the top ten. The sequencing sample was made of peripheral blood. These receptors originate from a human donor in a cohort sampled during active COVID-19.

The chain has TRBV27 and TRBJ2-1; 10 bases match TRBD2. Germline V CDR1 and CDR2: MNHEY, SMNVEV (reference sequence). Losses at the gene ends were 4 bases for V and 12 bases for J; bases not matched to a gene: 15. CDR3 length: 16 residues. Here the CDR3 DNA reads TGTGCCAGCAGTTCCCTGACCAGCGGGGGGGCGGGATCGCAGTTCTTC. The encoded protein is CASSSLTSGGAGSQFF.

The chain recombines TRBV5-8 with TRBJ1-2; 8 bases are shared with TRBD1. After removal of 4 bases from V and 7 bases from J, the junction contained 6 bases not matched to a gene. The CDR3 covers 13 residues. The germline gives CDR1 SGHTS, CDR2 YDEGEE. The CDR3 sequence is CASSQGAPVGYTF. DNA for the CDR3: TGTGCCAGCAGCCAGGGGGCCCCGGTTGGCTACACCTTC. Full variable domain (missing parts from reference TRBV5-8 and TRBJ1-2): EAGVTQSPTHLIKTRGQQATLRCSPISGHTSVYWYQQALGLGLQFLLWYDEGEERNRGNFPPRFSGRQFPNYSSELNVNALELEDSALYLCASSQGAPVGYTFGSGTRLTVV.

The chain has TRBV5-1 and TRBJ2-3, with 9 bases aligning to TRBD2. The ends lost 0 bases at V and 1 base at J; junction bases unmatched: 0. Germline CDR1 SGHRS, CDR2 YFSETQ. The CDR3 consists of 15 residues. The CDR3 sequence is CASSLGTSGTDTQYF. The CDR3 DNA follows: TGCGCCAGCAGCTTGGGGACTAGCGGCACAGATACGCAGTATTTT.

CDR3 DNA sequence: TGTGCCAGCAGCCAGACAGGGAAGGAGACCCAGTACTTC. Its translation is CASSQTGKETQYF. This chain uses TRBV12-3 or TRBV12-4 with TRBJ2-5; 7 bases map to TRBD1. The V and J ends lost 6 bases and 5 bases, in that order; junction bases with no gene match: 6. The CDR3 covers 13 residues.

The chain combines TRBV15 with TRBJ2-2; D call uncertain. With 0 bases removed from V and 5 bases from J, the gap between germline ends came to 4 bases. This CDR3 has 13 residues. The germline gives CDR1 LNHNV, CDR2 YYDKDF (reference sequence). The CDR3 sequence: CATSRDYTGELFF. The DNA of the CDR3 is TGTGCCACCAGCAGAGACTATACCGGGGAGCTGTTTTTT.

V is TRBV28 and J is TRBJ2-7; 10 bases match TRBD1. CDR3 length: 16 residues. Germline V gives CDR1 MDHEN, CDR2 SYDVKM. Trimming at V came to 6 bases and at J to 5 bases, leaving 13 bases not matched to a gene. The CDR3 DNA reads as TGTGCCAGCAGACCAGGACAGGGGGGCTCGTGGAACGAGCAGTACGTC. Translation: CASRPGQGGSWNEQYV.

The rearrangement links TRBV6-5 to TRBJ2-7; tentative D call: TRBD1 (5 bases). This CDR3 contains 12 residues. The germline CDR1 and CDR2 sequences are MNHEY and SVGAGI. V lost 9 bases, J lost 1 base, and 10 bases lay in between. CDR3 in amino acids: CASFQGSYEQYF. For the CDR3, the DNA is TGTGCCAGTTTCCAGGGTTCCTACGAGCAGTACTTC.

The V and J genes are TRBV11-3 and TRBJ2-7; no firm D call. V lost 1 base to trimming and J lost 0 bases, with 10 bases between them. This CDR3 has 15 residues. The germline CDR1 and CDR2 sequences are SGHNT and YENEEA. CDR3 residues: CASSLGALSSYEQYF. The CDR3 DNA reads as TGTGCCAGCAGCTTAGGGGCTCTTAGCTCCTACGAGCAGTACTTC.

The V call is TRBV5-5, the J call TRBJ2-6; TRBD1 matches 8 bases. The CDR3 spans 17 residues. J lost 2 bases, V lost 3 bases, and 7 bases had no gene match. Germline V gene data show CDR1 as SGHKS and CDR2 as YYEKEE (reference sequence). For the CDR3, the DNA is TGTGCCAGCAGCTCGTCGTACAGGGGGACTGGGGCCAACGTCCTGACTTTC. It encodes CASSSSYRGTGANVLTF.

V gene TRBV30 combines with J gene TRBJ2-3; the D gene is possibly TRBD2 (6 bases). V was pared by 3 bases and J by 2 bases, with 12 bases between. The germline gives CDR1 GTSNPN, CDR2 SVGIG (reference sequence). The CDR3 totals 14 residues. CDR3 region: CAWSFGGFTDTQYF. Here the CDR3 DNA reads TGTGCCTGGAGCTTTGGGGGGTTCACAGATACGCAGTATTTT.

For the CDR3, the DNA is TGTGCCAGTAGTATTAGCGGGGCGGGCACAGATACGCAGTATTTT. Amino acid sequence: CASSISGAGTDTQYF. The rearrangement links TRBV19 to TRBJ2-3; TRBD2 agrees at 8 bases. Germline V lookup: CDR1 LNHDA, CDR2 SQIVND (reference sequence). Trimming cost V 3 bases and J 1 base; bases outside gene matches: 3. The CDR3 covers 15 residues.

This clone was counted a single time. The CDR3 spells CASSTGGTGLEQYV. The CDR3, as DNA: TGTGCCAGCAGCACAGGAGGGACAGGGCTCGAGCAGTACGTC. V usage is TRBV6-5 and J usage is TRBJ2-7, with TRBD1 matching 9 bases. V was pared by 6 bases and J by 6 bases, with 9 bases of the junction left unmatched. Germline CDR1 MNHEY, CDR2 SVGAGI. The CDR3 has 14 amino acids.

This chain joins TRBV5-1 and TRBJ2-1; 7 bases match TRBD1. The V and J ends lost 4 bases and 3 bases, in that order; junction bases with no gene match: 10. This CDR3 has 16 residues. The V gene's germline CDR1 is SGHRS and CDR2 YFSETQ. CDR3 bases: TGCGCCAGCAGCGGAGCTCCGGGACAGAACTACAATGAGCAGTTCTTC. Residues: CASSGAPGQNYNEQFF.

This clone was seen once. The rearrangement links TRBV7-9 to TRBJ2-2; TRBD2 matches 11 bases. The CDR3 is made up of 15 amino acids. V gave up 6 bases and J gave up 4 bases; unmatched junction bases: 4. CDR1 is SEHNR and CDR2 is FQNEAQ in the germline V gene (reference sequence). The CDR3 spells CASSSGGARTGELFF. CDR3 in DNA: TGTGCCAGCAGTAGCGGGGGGGCCCGCACCGGGGAGCTGTTTTTT.

V usage is TRBV5-8 and J usage is TRBJ2-3; 7 bases are shared with TRBD1. With 3 bases clipped from V and 0 bases from J, the junction kept 7 bases outside the gene matches. This CDR3 comprises 16 residues. Germline values: CDR1 SGHTS, CDR2 YDEGEE. Here the CDR3 DNA reads TGTGCCAGCAGCTGGGACAGAGGTTCTAGCACAGATACGCAGTATTTT. Encoded protein: CASSWDRGSSTDTQYF.

The V gene is TRBV19, the J gene TRBJ1-5; TRBD1 agrees at 7 bases. CDR1 is LNHDA and CDR2 is SQIVND in the germline V gene (reference sequence). The length of the CDR3 is 13 residues. Unmatched junction bases numbered 3, after V lost 7 bases and J lost 3 bases. The CDR3 nucleotides read TGTGCCAGTACGGGACAGACCAATCAGCCCCAGCATTTT. Amino acid sequence: CASTGQTNQPQHF.

This rearrangement joins TRBV6-6 to TRBJ2-7; TRBD1 matches 10 bases. CDR1 and CDR2 (germline): MNHNY, SVGAGI (reference sequence). V dropped 7 bases and J dropped 7; count of bases not matched to a gene: 10. The CDR3 is 14 amino acids. The CDR3 coding sequence is TGTGCCAGCAATGACCGGGACAGGGGTAGGGAGCAGTACTTC. As protein: CASNDRDRGREQYF.

This clone appeared a few times. This chain links TRBV7-9 with TRBJ2-7; D remains ambiguous. The ends were cut back, 5 bases at V and 7 bases at J, with 12 bases in the middle. CDR1 and CDR2 (germline): SEHNR, FQNEAQ (reference sequence). The CDR3 extends over 12 amino acids. The CDR3 loop is CASSQTGAEQYF. The CDR3 coding sequence is TGTGCCAGCAGCCAGACTGGCGCAGAGCAGTACTTC.

The table lists this clone with a count of one. The rearrangement uses TRBV28 and TRBJ1-2, with 9 positions matching TRBD1. V was pared by 2 bases and J by 10 bases, with 2 bases of the junction left unmatched. CDR3 size: 12 residues. Per the germline V gene, CDR1 is MDHEN and CDR2 is SYDVKM. The chain's CDR3 is CASSLTQGAYTF. The CDR3 DNA reads as TGTGCCAGCAGTTTAACACAGGGGGCCTACACCTTC.

The chain uses TRBV2 and TRBJ2-2; D may be TRBD1 (8 bases). The CDR3 spans 17 residues. Trimming removed 6 bases from V and 0 bases from J, with 17 bases in between. CDR1 and CDR2 (germline): SNHLY, FYNNEI. The DNA of the CDR3 is TGTGCCAGCAGGAATACAGGGGGGGGCGCGAACACCGGGGAGCTGTTTTTT. Translation gives CASRNTGGGANTGELFF.

This clone was found a few times. The rearrangement uses TRBV2 and TRBJ1-5, with D tentatively TRBD1 (5 bases). The germline V gene has CDR1 SNHLY and CDR2 FYNNEI. V lost 5 bases to trimming and J lost 0 bases, with 11 bases between them. The CDR3 is made up of 15 amino acids. This chain's CDR3 is CASSSQGNSNQPQHF. DNA of the CDR3: TGTGCCAGCAGTTCTCAGGGAAATAGCAATCAGCCCCAGCATTTT.

The chain joins TRBV4-1 to TRBJ2-7, with 10 bases that match TRBD1. Per germline, CDR1 MGHRA and CDR2 YSYEKL. V was pared by 2 bases and J by 2 bases, with 9 bases of the junction left unmatched. This CDR3 spans 17 amino acids. CDR3 sequence reads: CASSQSLRGQGTYEQYF. The CDR3 nucleotides read TGCGCCAGCAGCCAAAGCCTACGGGGACAGGGGACCTACGAGCAGTACTTC.

The J gene is TRBJ1-1, the V gene TRBV11-3; D remains unclear. CDR1 is SGHNT and CDR2 is YENEEA in the germline V gene. The CDR3 has 13 amino acids. Trimming took off 6 bases at V and 1 base at J, with 9 bases between the two ends. The CDR3 is CASRNRRNTEAFF. CDR3 coding DNA: TGTGCCAGCAGAAATCGGAGGAACACTGAAGCTTTCTTT.

V usage is TRBV6-5 and J usage is TRBJ2-3; D possibly corresponds to TRBD1 (6 bases). Per the germline V gene, CDR1 is MNHEY and CDR2 is SVGAGI. V gave up 7 bases and J gave up 3 bases, with 17 bases separating them. The CDR3 sequence is 15 residues long. The CDR3 region is CASKTQGGGTDTQYF. The CDR3 nucleotides read TGTGCCAGCAAGACACAGGGTGGTGGAACAGATACGCAGTATTTT.

This clone was seen only once. The chain carries TRBV20-1 and TRBJ1-1; no reliable D call. V lost 3 bases to trimming and J lost 6 bases, with 8 bases between them. The CDR3 consists of 11 residues. CDR1 and CDR2 (germline): DFQATT, SNEGSKA (reference sequence). CDR3 coding DNA: TGCAGTGCTAGTATGAGGCCTGAAGCTTTCTTT. It translates to CSASMRPEAFF.

The rearrangement joins TRBV25-1 to TRBJ1-2, with TRBD1 as a possible D gene (5 bases). The ends were cut back, 5 bases at V and 6 bases at J, with 16 bases in the middle. The CDR3 sequence is 14 residues long. From germline, CDR1 is MGHDK and CDR2 SYGVNS. CDR3 protein: CASSWALPGDGYTF. CDR3 DNA: TGTGCCAGCAGTTGGGCCCTGCCGGGGGATGGCTACACCTTC.

The chain joins TRBV7-6 to TRBJ2-5; perhaps TRBD2 as D (5 bases). Germline CDR1 SGHVS, CDR2 FNYEAQ. The ends were cut back, 1 base at V and 5 bases at J, with 5 bases in the middle. The CDR3 spans 12 residues. CDR3 loop: CASSLGRETQYF. The CDR3 region has the DNA TGTGCCAGCAGCTTAGGGAGGGAGACCCAGTACTTC.